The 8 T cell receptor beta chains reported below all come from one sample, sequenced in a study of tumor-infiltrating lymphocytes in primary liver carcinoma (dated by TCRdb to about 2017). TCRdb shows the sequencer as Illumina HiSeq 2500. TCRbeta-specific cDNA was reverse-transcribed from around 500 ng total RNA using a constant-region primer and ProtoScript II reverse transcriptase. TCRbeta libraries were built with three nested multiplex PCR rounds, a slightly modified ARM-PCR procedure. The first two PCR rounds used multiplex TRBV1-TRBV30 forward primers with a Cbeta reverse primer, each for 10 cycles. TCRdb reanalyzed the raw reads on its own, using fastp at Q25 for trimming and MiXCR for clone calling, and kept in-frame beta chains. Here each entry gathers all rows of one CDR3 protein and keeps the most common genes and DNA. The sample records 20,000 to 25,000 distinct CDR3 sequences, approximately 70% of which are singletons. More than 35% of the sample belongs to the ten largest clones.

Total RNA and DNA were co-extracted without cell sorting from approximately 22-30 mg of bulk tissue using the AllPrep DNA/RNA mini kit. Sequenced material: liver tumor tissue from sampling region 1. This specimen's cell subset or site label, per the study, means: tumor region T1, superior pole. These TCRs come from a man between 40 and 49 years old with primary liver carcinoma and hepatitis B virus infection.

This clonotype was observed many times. CDR3 loop: CSVGGLAGDETQYF. The DNA of the CDR3 is TGCAGCGTTGGAGGGCTAGCGGGAGACGAGACCCAGTACTTC. The chain is built from TRBV29-1 and TRBJ2-5; TRBD2 agrees at 10 bases. CDR1 is SQVTM, CDR2 ANQGSEA, per germline. This CDR3 contains 14 residues. V lost 4 bases, J lost 5 bases, and 7 bases stayed unmatched.

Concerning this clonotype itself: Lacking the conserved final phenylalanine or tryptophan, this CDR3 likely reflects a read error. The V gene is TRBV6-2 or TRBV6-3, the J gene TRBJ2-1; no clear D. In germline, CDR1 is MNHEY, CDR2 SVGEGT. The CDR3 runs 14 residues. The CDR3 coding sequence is TGCGCCAGCAGTTACGGGTCTTATAGCAGGGAGCAGTTCTCC. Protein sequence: CASSYGSYSREQFS.

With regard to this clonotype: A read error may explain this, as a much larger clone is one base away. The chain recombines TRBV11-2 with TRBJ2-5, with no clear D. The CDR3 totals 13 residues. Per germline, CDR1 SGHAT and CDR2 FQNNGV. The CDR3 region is CANSLTPEETQYF. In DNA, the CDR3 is TGTGCCAACAGCTTAACTCCTGAAGAGACCCAGTACTTC.

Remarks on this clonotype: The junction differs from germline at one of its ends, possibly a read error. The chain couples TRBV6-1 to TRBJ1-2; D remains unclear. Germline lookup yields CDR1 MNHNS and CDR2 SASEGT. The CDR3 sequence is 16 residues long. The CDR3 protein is CASSEGAGRPDYGYTF. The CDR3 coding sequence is TGTGCCAGCAGTGAGGGTGCCGGCAGACCTGACTATGGTTACACCTTC.

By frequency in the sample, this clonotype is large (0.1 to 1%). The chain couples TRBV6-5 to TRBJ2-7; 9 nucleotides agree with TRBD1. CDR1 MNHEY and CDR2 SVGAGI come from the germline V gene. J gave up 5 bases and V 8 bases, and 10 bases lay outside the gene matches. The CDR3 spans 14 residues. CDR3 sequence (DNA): TGTGCCAGCCCCTCCGGGACAGGGTATAACGAGCAGTACTTC. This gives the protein CASPSGTGYNEQYF.

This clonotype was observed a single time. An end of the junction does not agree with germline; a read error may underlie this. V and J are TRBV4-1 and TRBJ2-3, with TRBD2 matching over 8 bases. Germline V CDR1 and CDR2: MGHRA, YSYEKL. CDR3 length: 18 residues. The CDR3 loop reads CASSQMLLIAGTLDMQYF. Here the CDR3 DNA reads TGCGCCAGCAGCCAAATGTTATTGATAGCGGGAACCCTAGATATGCAGTATTTT.

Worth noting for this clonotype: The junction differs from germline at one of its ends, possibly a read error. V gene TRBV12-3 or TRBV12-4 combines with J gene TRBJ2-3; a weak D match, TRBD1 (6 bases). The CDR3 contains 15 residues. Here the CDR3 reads CANSLRLASTGTQYF. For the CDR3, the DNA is TGTGCCAACAGTTTAAGGCTAGCATCGACAGGTACGCAATATTTT.

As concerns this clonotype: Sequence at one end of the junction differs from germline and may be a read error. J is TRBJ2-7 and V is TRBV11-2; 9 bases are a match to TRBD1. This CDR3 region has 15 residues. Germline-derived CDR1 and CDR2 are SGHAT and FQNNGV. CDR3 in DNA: TGTGCCAGCAGCCAAGGGACAGGGAGAACCTACGAGGAATACTTT. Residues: CASSQGTGRTYEEYF.